One and the same sample provided the 28 T cell receptor beta chains below, sequenced in a study of identical twins. TCRdb analysed the 5' RACE reads with MiXCR anew, one entry per CDR3 protein. The table has roughly 490,000 distinct CDR3 sequences, approximately 15% seen once. These data were also reused for a study on yellow fever vaccine responses in identical twins.

The sequenced sample was CD4+ T cells sorted from blood. These receptors were obtained from a woman between 18 and 30 years old in good health.

This sequence joins TRBV4-3 and TRBJ1-4; D call uncertain. The ends were cut back, 0 bases at V and 1 base at J, with 9 bases in the middle. CDR1 LGHNA and CDR2 YSLEER come from the germline V gene. CDR3 length: 16 amino acids. CDR3 sequence: CASSQDITRTNEKLFF. The CDR3 bases are TGCGCCAGCAGCCAAGATATTACCAGAACTAATGAAAAACTGTTTTTT.

This clonotype was seen a few times. V is TRBV9 and J is TRBJ2-2; D perhaps matches TRBD2 (6 bases). Germline CDR1 and CDR2: SGDLS and YYNGEE. V lost 3 bases, J lost 2 bases, and 11 bases lay in between. The CDR3 spans 15 residues. The DNA of the CDR3 is TGTGCCAGCAGCGGGGGGACTTTAAACACCGGGGAGCTGTTTTTT. The encoded protein is CASSGGTLNTGELFF.

This clonotype was observed a few times. This chain connects TRBV27 to TRBJ2-4; TRBD1 matches 8 bases. The germline V gene encodes CDR1 MNHEY and CDR2 SMNVEV (reference sequence). The trim removed 2 bases at V and 0 bases at J, leaving 6 bases unmatched. This CDR3 is built from 17 residues. CDR3: CASSLPGTGLAKNIQYF. The CDR3 DNA follows: TGTGCCAGCAGTTTACCCGGGACAGGTCTAGCCAAAAACATTCAGTACTTC.

In this sample, this clonotype turned up a few times. This rearrangement joins TRBV14 to TRBJ1-1; D remains ambiguous. CDR3 length: 12 residues. From germline, CDR1 is SGHDN and CDR2 FVKESK. The germline V and J ends were trimmed by 2 bases and 11 bases, with 12 bases remaining between them. The DNA for the CDR3 is TGTGCCAGCAGCCAAAGCCGTTCCCAGGCTTTCTTT. This sequence encodes CASSQSRSQAFF. The full variable domain, completed using reference TRBV14 and TRBJ1-1, is EAGVTQFPSHSVIEKGQTVTLRCDPISGHDNLYWYRRVMGKEIKFLLHFVKESKQDESGMPNNRFLAERTGGTYSTLKVQPAELEDSGVYFCASSQSRSQAFFGQGTRLTVV.

This clonotype was picked up a small number of times. The rearrangement uses TRBV7-9 and TRBJ2-7; D not resolved. Germline V gene data show CDR1 as SEHNR and CDR2 as FQNEAQ (reference sequence). The V end lost 5 bases, the J end lost 0 bases, and 17 bases lay between the germline ends. The CDR3 has 16 amino acids. CDR3 in amino acids: CASSPLRTKASYEQYF. CDR3 in DNA: TGTGCCAGCAGCCCTCTGAGGACGAAAGCCTCCTACGAGCAGTACTTC.

This clonotype appeared many times. The rearrangement joins TRBV10-2 to TRBJ1-2, with 8 bases aligning to TRBD1. The CDR3 totals 13 residues. Trimming took 6 bases from V and 7 from J; bases not matched to a gene: 7. CDR1 WSHSY and CDR2 SAAADI come from the germline V gene. CDR3 in amino acids: CASSKDRVFGYTF. The CDR3 bases are TGCGCCAGCAGCAAGGACAGGGTGTTTGGCTACACCTTC.

This clonotype was recorded at least ten times. The chain combines TRBV2 with TRBJ1-5, with D unclear. The CDR3 is made up of 14 amino acids. The V and J ends lost 3 bases and 3 bases respectively, with 9 bases between them. The germline V gene encodes CDR1 SNHLY and CDR2 FYNNEI. CDR3 sequence reads: CASSDSVSNQPQHF. DNA for the CDR3: TGTGCCAGCAGTGATTCGGTCTCCAATCAGCCCCAGCATTTT.

This rearrangement joins TRBV5-4 to TRBJ1-2, with D perhaps TRBD1 (5 bases). CDR1 and CDR2 (germline): SGHNT, YYREEE (reference sequence). V shed 4 bases and J shed 4 bases, with 14 bases lying between them. The CDR3 has 14 residues. The CDR3 DNA reads as TGTGCCAGCAGCGGATGGCAGGGAGTCTATGGCTACACCTTC. Encoded protein: CASSGWQGVYGYTF.

V is TRBV28 and J is TRBJ2-5; D possibly uses TRBD1 or TRBD2 (6 bases each). The V end lost 5 bases, the J end lost 2 bases, and 9 bases lay between the germline ends. This CDR3 comprises 13 residues. In germline, CDR1 is MDHEN, CDR2 SYDVKM. The CDR3 nucleotides read TGTGCCAGCAGTGAGGGGGGTCAAGAGACCCAGTACTTC. Translated, it gives CASSEGGQETQYF.

V usage is TRBV10-3 and J usage is TRBJ1-1; D gene unclear. Germline lookup yields CDR1 ENHRY and CDR2 SYGVKD. The V end was cut by 8 bases, the J end by 1 base, with 8 bases between. The CDR3 extends over 12 amino acids. CDR3 DNA sequence: TGTGCCATCCGTCCCTCGAACACTGAAGCTTTCTTT. Protein: CAIRPSNTEAFF.

In this sample, this clonotype turned up a few times. This chain connects TRBV10-3 to TRBJ2-7; possibly TRBD2 for D (5 bases). V was shortened by 2 bases and J by 2 bases, with 7 bases between the two germline ends. CDR1 is ENHRY and CDR2 is SYGVKD in the germline V gene. The length of the CDR3 is 13 residues. The CDR3 region is CAISEPGTYEQYF. CDR3 coding DNA: TGTGCCATCAGTGAGCCCGGGACCTACGAGCAGTACTTC.

The chain has TRBV27 and TRBJ1-2; TRBD1 matches at 9 bases. This CDR3 has 16 amino acids. The J segment lost 3 bases and the V segment lost 3 bases, leaving 8 bases of the junction unmatched. Germline CDR1 is MNHEY and CDR2 is SMNVEV (reference sequence). For the CDR3, the DNA is TGTGCCAGCAGTTTTCTCGGGACAGGGATTGACTATGGCTACACCTTC. It yields the protein CASSFLGTGIDYGYTF.

The gene calls are TRBV6-2 or TRBV6-3 and TRBJ2-7; D possibly matches TRBD1 or TRBD2 (5 bases each). The CDR3 has 14 residues. Germline values: CDR1 MNHEY, CDR2 SVGEGT. With 6 bases removed from V and 2 bases from J, the gap between germline ends came to 14 bases. CDR3 protein: CASRQPGQTYEQYF. The CDR3 bases are TGTGCCAGCAGACAGCCGGGGCAGACCTACGAGCAGTACTTC.

This clonotype was recorded a few times. The chain is built from TRBV2 and TRBJ2-4; a weak D match, TRBD1 (7 bases). The V and J ends lost 8 bases and 9 bases respectively, with 14 bases between them. The germline V gene has CDR1 SNHLY and CDR2 FYNNEI. The CDR3 runs to 12 residues. CDR3: CASFLQGGIQYF. The DNA for the CDR3 is TGTGCCAGCTTCCTCCAGGGGGGCATTCAGTACTTC.

Here the CDR3 DNA reads TGCGCCAGCAGCTTGATGGGGAGCTCCTACAATGAGCAGTTCTTC. It specifies CASSLMGSSYNEQFF. The chain has TRBV5-1 and TRBJ2-1; D possibly corresponds to TRBD2 (5 bases). The CDR3 is 15 residues long. CDR1 SGHRS and CDR2 YFSETQ come from the germline V gene. The V and J ends lost 1 base and 0 bases respectively, with 8 bases between them.

The chain links TRBV12-3 or TRBV12-4 to TRBJ1-2, with D unresolved. Trimming removed 2 bases at V and 5 bases at J, with 15 bases between. CDR3 size: 15 residues. CDR3 protein: CASSLRQQALYGYTF. The CDR3 region has the DNA TGTGCCAGCAGTTTACGCCAACAAGCCCTATATGGCTACACCTTC.

At least ten counts were recorded for this clonotype. The chain has TRBV29-1 and TRBJ2-5, with D perhaps TRBD1 (6 bases). Trimming shortened V by 6 bases and J by 2 bases, and 19 bases separated the two germline ends. CDR3 length: 15 amino acids. Germline V gene sequence: CDR1 SQVTM, CDR2 ANQGSEA. CDR3 loop: CSVLKFDRPQETQYF. CDR3 sequence (DNA): TGCAGCGTCCTTAAATTTGACAGGCCTCAAGAGACCCAGTACTTC.

The chain uses TRBV30 and TRBJ2-1; a weak D match, TRBD2 (6 bases). V gave up 5 bases and J gave up 6 bases, with 17 bases separating them. The CDR3 contains 14 residues. Germline V CDR1 and CDR2: GTSNPN, SVGIG (reference sequence). Here the CDR3 reads CAWGTGTPTNEQFF. Written as DNA, the CDR3 is TGTGCCTGGGGGACCGGGACTCCAACCAATGAGCAGTTCTTC.

This clonotype was seen a few times. The chain's CDR3 is CSATLAGGPQDTQYF. CDR3 sequence (DNA): TGCAGTGCTACCCTAGCGGGAGGGCCCCAAGATACGCAGTATTTT. The chain uses TRBV20-1 and TRBJ2-3; TRBD2 matches at 12 bases. The trim removed 4 bases at V and 5 bases at J, leaving 7 bases unmatched. Germline V CDR1 and CDR2: DFQATT, SNEGSKA (reference sequence). This CDR3 comprises 15 residues.

The J gene is TRBJ2-7, the V gene TRBV15, with TRBD2 matching 10 bases. Germline assignment: CDR1 LNHNV and CDR2 YYDKDF (reference sequence). The CDR3 contains 18 residues. The V segment lost 0 bases and the J segment 2 bases; nucleotides outside the gene matches: 10. Here the CDR3 reads CATSRDQRGLAGAYEQYF. CDR3 in DNA: TGTGCCACCAGCAGAGATCAGCGGGGGCTAGCGGGAGCCTACGAGCAGTACTTC.

This clonotype turned up a few times. The rearrangement links TRBV14 to TRBJ2-7; a weak D match, TRBD1 (6 bases). Germline V gene data show CDR1 as SGHDN and CDR2 as FVKESK. The CDR3 totals 14 residues. The ends were cut back, 1 base at V and 6 bases at J, with 13 bases in the middle. Here the CDR3 reads CASSQVQGSGEQYF. The CDR3 DNA follows: TGTGCCAGCAGCCAAGTTCAGGGGTCGGGCGAGCAGTACTTC.

This clonotype was counted only a few times. The chain has TRBV6-1 and TRBJ2-1; 9 bases agree with TRBD1. The CDR3 length is 15 residues. The junction had 8 bases not matched to a gene; V was cut back by 4 bases and J by 7 bases. From germline, CDR1 is MNHNS and CDR2 SASEGT. The CDR3 sequence: CASSGGTGYYNEQFF. As DNA, the CDR3 is TGTGCCAGCAGTGGAGGGACAGGGTATTATAATGAGCAGTTCTTC.

This clonotype has only a few counts. The CDR3 nucleotides read TGTGCCAGCAGCTTGGAGGACAGGGCGAACTATGGCTACACCTTC. It yields the protein CASSLEDRANYGYTF. V gene TRBV5-5 combines with J gene TRBJ1-2, with 8 bases identical to TRBD1. This CDR3 contains 15 residues. The V gene's germline CDR1 is SGHKS and CDR2 YYEKEE (reference sequence). V gave up 0 bases and J gave up 2 bases; unmatched junction bases: 3.

CDR3 in amino acids: CSAKSLAKNIQYF. CDR3 DNA: TGCAGCGCTAAAAGTCTAGCCAAAAACATTCAGTACTTC. The chain combines TRBV29-1 with TRBJ2-4; D is ambiguous. With 7 bases removed from V and 0 bases from J, the gap between germline ends came to 10 bases. CDR1 is SQVTM, CDR2 ANQGSEA, per germline. This CDR3 contains 13 residues.

This clonotype was detected only a few times. The gene calls are TRBV7-2 and TRBJ1-2; D is uncertain. Per germline, CDR1 SGHTA and CDR2 FQGNSA. V dropped 3 bases and J dropped 6 bases, with 8 bases sitting between them. This CDR3 spans 12 amino acids. The CDR3 spells CASSLPLDGYTF. The DNA of the CDR3 is TGTGCCAGCAGCTTGCCCCTGGATGGCTACACCTTC.

V is TRBV6-5 and J is TRBJ2-7; TRBD1 is a possible D gene (6 bases). Trimming cost V 0 bases and J 0 bases, with 6 bases left between them. Germline V lookup: CDR1 MNHEY, CDR2 SVGAGI. The CDR3 spans 14 residues. CDR3 amino acids: CASSYSGASYEQYF. The CDR3 DNA sequence: TGTGCCAGCAGTTACTCGGGGGCCTCCTACGAGCAGTACTTC.

This clonotype turned up a few times. The chain carries TRBV29-1 and TRBJ1-2, with D possibly TRBD1 on 6 matching bases. The germline V and J ends were trimmed by 6 bases and 7 bases, with 12 bases remaining between them. The germline V gene has CDR1 SQVTM and CDR2 ANQGSEA. This CDR3 has 11 amino acids. CDR3 residues: CSVDAGAGYTF. CDR3 bases: TGCAGCGTAGATGCAGGGGCTGGCTACACCTTC. The whole variable domain, remainder taken from reference TRBV29-1 and TRBJ1-2, is SAVISQKPSRDICQRGTSLTIQCQVDSQVTMMFWYRQQPGQSLTLIATANQGSEATYESGFVIDKFPISRPNLTFSTLTVSNMSPEDSSIYLCSVDAGAGYTFGSGTRLTVV.

V gene TRBV20-1 combines with J gene TRBJ2-7; 8 bases match TRBD2. CDR3 length equals 14 residues. J gave up 5 bases and V 0 bases, and 6 bases lay outside the gene matches. Germline V lookup: CDR1 DFQATT, CDR2 SNEGSKA (reference sequence). The CDR3, as DNA: TGCAGTGCTAGAGATCTGGGTAGCGGGAACGAGCAGTACTTC. This gives the protein CSARDLGSGNEQYF.